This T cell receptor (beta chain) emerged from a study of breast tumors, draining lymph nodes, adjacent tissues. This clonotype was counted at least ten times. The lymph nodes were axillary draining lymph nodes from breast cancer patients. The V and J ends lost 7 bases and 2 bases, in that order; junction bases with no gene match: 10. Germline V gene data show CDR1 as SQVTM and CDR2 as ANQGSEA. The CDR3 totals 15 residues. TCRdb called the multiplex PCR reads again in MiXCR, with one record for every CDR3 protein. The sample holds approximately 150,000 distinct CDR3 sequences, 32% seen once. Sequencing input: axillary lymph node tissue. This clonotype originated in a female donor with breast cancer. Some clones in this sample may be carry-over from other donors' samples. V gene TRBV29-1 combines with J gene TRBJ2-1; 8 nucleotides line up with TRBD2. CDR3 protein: CSASGGNPPYNEQFF. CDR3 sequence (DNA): TGCAGCGCCAGCGGGGGAAATCCCCCCTACAATGAGCAGTTCTTC.